Below, 11 T cell receptor beta chains from the same sample are listed, as sequenced in a study of cytomegalovirus exposure and HLA in healthy donors. The study ran its PCR with 60 Vbeta and 13 Jbeta primers. Here immunoSEQ multiplex PCR was the method, and the copy in TCRdb shows in-frame clones only, minus some. The repertoire holds over 150,000 clones, 65% to 80% seen once, with 4.3% in the top ten. Sequencing was performed on PBMCs. The receptors shown here come from a man in his forties in good health and CMV-seronegative.

This chain links TRBV2 with TRBJ2-5, with D tentatively TRBD2 (5 bases). CDR3 size: 12 residues. Per the germline V gene, CDR1 is SNHLY and CDR2 is FYNNEI. Trimming took off 6 bases at V and 5 bases at J, with 10 bases between the two ends. The CDR3 here is CASRRAYETQYF. CDR3 coding DNA: TGTGCCAGCAGGCGGGCGTACGAGACCCAGTACTTC.

The V call is TRBV2, the J call TRBJ2-7; 7 bases align to TRBD1. Germline CDR1 SNHLY, CDR2 FYNNEI. This CDR3 has 13 residues. Germline trimming cut 4 bases from V and 4 bases from J; bases unmatched to any gene: 4. Written as DNA, the CDR3 is TGTGCCAGCAGTGGCACAGGGGCTTACGAGCAGTACTTC. It yields the protein CASSGTGAYEQYF.

The chain couples TRBV7-2 to TRBJ1-2; D is ambiguous. Between the trimmed V and J ends, which lost 5 bases and 4 bases, there was a span of 8 bases. Germline CDR1 is SGHTA and CDR2 is FQGNSA. There are 12 residues in the CDR3. The CDR3 bases are TGTGCCAGCAGCACCGCGTTCTATGGCTACACCTTC. Protein: CASSTAFYGYTF.

Notes on this clone: Other DNA variants within this sample encode the same CDR3. The gene calls are TRBV7-8 and TRBJ1-1, with D hard to call. CDR3 length equals 14 residues. V dropped 1 base and J dropped 1 base, with 7 bases sitting between them. Germline V gene lookup returns CDR1 SGHVS and CDR2 FQNEAQ. In DNA form, the CDR3 reads TGTGCCAGCAGCTTAGTTGGAGGGAACACTGAAGCTTTCTTT. As protein: CASSLVGGNTEAFF.

V and J are TRBV27 and TRBJ2-4; D unclear. Trimming removed 2 bases at V and 7 bases at J, with 9 bases between. From germline, CDR1 is MNHEY and CDR2 SMNVEV (reference sequence). The CDR3 extends over 13 amino acids. The CDR3 nucleotides are TGTGCCAGCAGTTTACGCGACACCAACATTCAGTACTTC. Amino acids: CASSLRDTNIQYF.

The rearrangement uses TRBV7-2 and TRBJ2-7; 8 nucleotides align to TRBD1. The CDR3 consists of 14 residues. CDR1 SGHTA and CDR2 FQGNSA come from the germline V gene. V lost 7 bases, J lost 3 bases, and 8 bases stayed unmatched. CDR3 nucleotide sequence: TGTGCCAGCACCCCGACAGGGGCCCTCTACGAGCAGTACTTC. Protein product: CASTPTGALYEQYF.

This clone appeared once. The chain employs TRBV10-3 and TRBJ2-7; 8 bases match TRBD2. This CDR3 spans 14 amino acids. CDR1 is ENHRY, CDR2 SYGVKD, per germline. The V segment lost 5 bases and the J segment 7 bases; nucleotides outside the gene matches: 10. CDR3 sequence: CAISLGGAGGEQYF. DNA for the CDR3: TGTGCCATCAGTCTCGGGGGGGCCGGTGGGGAGCAGTACTTC.

This rearrangement joins TRBV19 to TRBJ2-5, with D hard to call. This CDR3 region has 12 residues. Germline V CDR1 and CDR2: LNHDA, SQIVND (reference sequence). Trimming cost V 5 bases and J 2 bases, with 6 bases left between them. In nucleotides, the CDR3 is TGTGCCAGTAGTCCAGGTCAAGAGACCCAGTACTTC. This sequence encodes CASSPGQETQYF.

This clone was seen just once. The chain carries TRBV7-3 and TRBJ1-1, with a tentative D call TRBD1 (6 bases). Per the germline V gene, CDR1 is SGHTA and CDR2 is FQGTGA. This CDR3 region has 14 residues. The V end lost 5 bases, the J end lost 1 base, and 11 bases lay between the germline ends. The CDR3 coding sequence is TGTGCCAGCAGCGACACAGGGCAGAACACTGAAGCTTTCTTT. Amino acids: CASSDTGQNTEAFF.

This clone was seen a few times. V gene TRBV5-1 combines with J gene TRBJ1-5; TRBD1 aligns across 7 bases. The CDR3 extends over 16 amino acids. The V segment lost 4 bases and the J segment 0 bases; nucleotides outside the gene matches: 7. The germline V gene has CDR1 SGHRS and CDR2 YFSETQ. DNA of the CDR3: TGCGCCAGCAGCCCCGGGACAGCCTATAGCAATCAGCCCCAGCATTTT. This translates into CASSPGTAYSNQPQHF.

This sequence joins TRBV7-9 and TRBJ1-1, with D maybe TRBD1 (6 bases). V was cut by 2 bases and J by 7 bases, with 8 bases left in between. The CDR3 extends over 12 amino acids. CDR1 SEHNR and CDR2 FQNEAQ come from the germline V gene (reference sequence). CDR3 protein: CASSLQGIEAFF. In DNA, the CDR3 is TGTGCCAGCAGCTTACAGGGGATTGAAGCTTTCTTT.